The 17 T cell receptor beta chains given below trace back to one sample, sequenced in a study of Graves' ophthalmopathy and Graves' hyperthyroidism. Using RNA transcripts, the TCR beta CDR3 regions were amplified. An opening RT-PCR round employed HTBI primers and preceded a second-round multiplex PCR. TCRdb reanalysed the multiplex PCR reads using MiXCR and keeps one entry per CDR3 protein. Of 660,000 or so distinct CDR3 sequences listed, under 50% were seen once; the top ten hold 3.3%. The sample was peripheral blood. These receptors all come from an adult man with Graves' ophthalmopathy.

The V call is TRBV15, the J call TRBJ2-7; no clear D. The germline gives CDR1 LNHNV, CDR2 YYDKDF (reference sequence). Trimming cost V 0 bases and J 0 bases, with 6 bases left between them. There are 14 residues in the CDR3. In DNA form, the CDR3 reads TGTGCCACCAGCAGAGATTGGGCCTCCTACGAGCAGTACTTC. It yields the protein CATSRDWASYEQYF.

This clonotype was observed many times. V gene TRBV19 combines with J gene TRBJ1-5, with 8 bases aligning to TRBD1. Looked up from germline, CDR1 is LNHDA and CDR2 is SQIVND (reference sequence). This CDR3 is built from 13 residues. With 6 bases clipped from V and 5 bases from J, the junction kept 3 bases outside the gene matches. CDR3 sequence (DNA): TGTGCCAGTAGCCCGGACAGGGATCAGCCCCAGCATTTT. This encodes CASSPDRDQPQHF.

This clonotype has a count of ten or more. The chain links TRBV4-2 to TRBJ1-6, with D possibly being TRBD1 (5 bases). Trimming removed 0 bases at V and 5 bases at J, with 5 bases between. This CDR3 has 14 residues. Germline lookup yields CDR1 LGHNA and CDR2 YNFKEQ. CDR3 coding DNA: TGTGCCAGCAGCCAAGAAGGGGATAATTCACCCCTCCACTTT. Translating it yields CASSQEGDNSPLHF.

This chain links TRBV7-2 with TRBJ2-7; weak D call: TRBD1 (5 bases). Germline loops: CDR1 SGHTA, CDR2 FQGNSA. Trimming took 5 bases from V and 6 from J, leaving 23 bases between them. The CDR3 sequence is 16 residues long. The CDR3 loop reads CASSPAGPSINREQYF. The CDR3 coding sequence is TGTGCCAGCAGCCCAGCAGGGCCCTCAATCAACCGCGAGCAGTACTTC.

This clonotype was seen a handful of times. The CDR3 DNA reads TGTGCCAGCAGTGGAGGGGGGGCCTATGGCTACACCTTC. Protein product: CASSGGGAYGYTF. This chain uses TRBV25-1 with TRBJ1-2; D is possibly TRBD1 (6 bases). Looked up from germline, CDR1 is MGHDK and CDR2 is SYGVNS. The ends were cut back, 4 bases at V and 4 bases at J, with 10 bases in the middle. The length of the CDR3 is 13 residues.

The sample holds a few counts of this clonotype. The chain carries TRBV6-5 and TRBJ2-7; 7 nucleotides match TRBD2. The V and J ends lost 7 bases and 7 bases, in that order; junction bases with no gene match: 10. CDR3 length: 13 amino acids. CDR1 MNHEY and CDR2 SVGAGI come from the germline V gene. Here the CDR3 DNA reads TGTGCCAGCACCGTAGTGGTCGGGGGGGAGCAGTACTTC. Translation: CASTVVVGGEQYF.

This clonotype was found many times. CDR3 loop: CASSPSDGFNYGYTF. The DNA for the CDR3 is TGTGCCAGCAGCCCATCTGACGGATTTAACTATGGCTACACCTTC. The chain employs TRBV3-1 and TRBJ1-2; no reliable D call. CDR3 length: 15 amino acids. CDR1 and CDR2 (germline): LGHDT, YNNKEL (reference sequence). Trimming shortened V by 4 bases and J by 1 base, and 13 bases separated the two germline ends. Supplemented by reference TRBV3-1 and TRBJ1-2, the full variable domain reads DTAVSQTPKYLVTQMGNDKSIKCEQNLGHDTMYWYKQDSKKFLKIMFSYNNKELIINETVPNRFSPKSPDKAHLNLHINSLELGDSAVYFCASSPSDGFNYGYTFGSGTRLTVV.

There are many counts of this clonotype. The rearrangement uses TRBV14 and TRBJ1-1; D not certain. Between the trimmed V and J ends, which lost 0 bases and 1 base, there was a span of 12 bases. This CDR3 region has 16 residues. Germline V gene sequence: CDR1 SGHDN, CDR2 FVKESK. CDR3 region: CASSQDVGRGNTEAFF. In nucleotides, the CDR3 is TGTGCCAGCAGCCAAGACGTAGGACGCGGGAACACTGAAGCTTTCTTT.

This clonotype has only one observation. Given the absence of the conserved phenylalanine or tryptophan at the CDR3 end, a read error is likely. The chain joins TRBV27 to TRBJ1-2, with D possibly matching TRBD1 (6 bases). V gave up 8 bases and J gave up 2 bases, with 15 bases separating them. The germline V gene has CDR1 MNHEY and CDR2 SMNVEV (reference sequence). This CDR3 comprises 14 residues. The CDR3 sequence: CASGPLGGNYGYTS. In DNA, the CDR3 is TGTGCCAGCGGACCCCTGGGGGGCAACTATGGCTACACCTCC.

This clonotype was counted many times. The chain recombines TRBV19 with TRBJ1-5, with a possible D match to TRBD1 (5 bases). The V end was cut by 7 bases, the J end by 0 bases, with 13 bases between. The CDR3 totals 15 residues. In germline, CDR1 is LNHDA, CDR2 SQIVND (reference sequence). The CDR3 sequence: CASTPRGYSNQPQHF. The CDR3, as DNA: TGTGCCAGTACTCCCCGGGGGTATAGCAATCAGCCCCAGCATTTT. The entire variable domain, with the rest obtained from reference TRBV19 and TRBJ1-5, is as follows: DGGITQSPKYLFRKEGQNVTLSCEQNLNHDAMYWYRQDPGQGLRLIYYSQIVNDFQKGDIAEGYSVSREKKESFPLTVTSAQKNPTAFYLCASTPRGYSNQPQHFGDGTRLSIL.

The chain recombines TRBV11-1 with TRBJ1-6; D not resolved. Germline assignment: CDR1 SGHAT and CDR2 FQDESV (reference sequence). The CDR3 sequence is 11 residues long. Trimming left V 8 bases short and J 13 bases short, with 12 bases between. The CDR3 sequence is CASFNSRPLHF. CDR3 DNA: TGTGCCAGCTTTAACAGTCGGCCCCTCCACTTT.

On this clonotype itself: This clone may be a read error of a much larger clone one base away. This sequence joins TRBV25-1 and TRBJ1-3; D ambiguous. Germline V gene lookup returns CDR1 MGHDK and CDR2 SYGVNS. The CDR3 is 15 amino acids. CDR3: CVSSLGEDSGNTIYF. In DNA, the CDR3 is TGTGTCAGCAGCTTAGGAGAGGATTCTGGAAACACCATATATTTT.

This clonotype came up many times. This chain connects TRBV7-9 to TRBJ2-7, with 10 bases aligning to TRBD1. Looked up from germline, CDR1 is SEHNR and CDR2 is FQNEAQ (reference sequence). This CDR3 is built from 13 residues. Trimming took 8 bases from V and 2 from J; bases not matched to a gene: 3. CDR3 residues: CASRDRGPYEQYF. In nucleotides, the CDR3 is TGTGCCAGCCGGGACAGGGGCCCCTACGAGCAGTACTTC.

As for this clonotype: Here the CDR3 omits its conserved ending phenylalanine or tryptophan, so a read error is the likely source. CDR3 bases: TGCAGTGCTAGAGGACAGTATGGGGAGACCCAGTACTGC. Encoded protein: CSARGQYGETQYC. This chain joins TRBV20-1 and TRBJ2-5; D is perhaps TRBD1 (5 bases). This CDR3 has 13 amino acids. The V end lost 1 base, the J end lost 5 bases, and 11 bases lay between the germline ends. Per the germline V gene, CDR1 is DFQATT and CDR2 is SNEGSKA (reference sequence).

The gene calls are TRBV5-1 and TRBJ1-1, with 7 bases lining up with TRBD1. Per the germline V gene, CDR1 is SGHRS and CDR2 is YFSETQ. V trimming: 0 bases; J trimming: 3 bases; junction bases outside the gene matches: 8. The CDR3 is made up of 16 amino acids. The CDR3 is CASSLAGAGGDTEAFF. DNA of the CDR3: TGCGCCAGCAGCTTGGCGGGGGCAGGGGGGGACACTGAAGCTTTCTTT.

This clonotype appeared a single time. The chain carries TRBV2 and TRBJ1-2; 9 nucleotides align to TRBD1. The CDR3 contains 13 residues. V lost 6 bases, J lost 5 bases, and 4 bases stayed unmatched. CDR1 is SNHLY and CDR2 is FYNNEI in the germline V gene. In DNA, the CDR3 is TGTGCCAGCAGACTACAGGGGGCGTATGGCTACACCTTC. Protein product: CASRLQGAYGYTF.

The CDR3 reads CSHTTGDETQYF. The DNA of the CDR3 is TGCAGCCATACCACAGGGGACGAGACCCAGTACTTC. V is TRBV29-1 and J is TRBJ2-5; 7 positions agree with TRBD1. The CDR3 contains 12 residues. Germline V gene lookup returns CDR1 SQVTM and CDR2 ANQGSEA. V shed 8 bases, J shed 5 bases, and the junction held 8 bases outside the gene matches.